This T cell receptor beta chain was sequenced during a study of T-cell reconstitution after alpha-beta-depleted transplantation in children. General study results and limits: After transplant, high TCRbeta diversity at day 60 in some patients arose from surviving recipient T cells and thymic progenitors. Hyperexpanded clones declined; after one year, newly produced T cells mostly supplied diversity.

Unique molecular identifiers were incorporated during preparation of the TCRbeta library. TCRdb re-analysed the PCR reads in MiXCR, keeping a single row per CDR3 protein. The sample yields around 670,000 distinct CDR3 sequences, about an eighth seen once. V trimming: 0 bases; J trimming: 12 bases; junction bases outside the gene matches: 12. The CDR3 is 16 amino acids. CDR1 is MRHNA, CDR2 SNTAGT, per germline. This clonotype has more than one count but fewer than ten. Its antigen remains unknown. This TCR was sampled from a girl aged 2 to 9 with congenital amegakaryocytic thrombocytopenia, due to receive a stem cell transplant. The chain uses TRBV6-4 and TRBJ2-1, with 9 bases matching TRBD2. Specimen: PBMCs, collected before TCRalphabeta/CD19-depleted stem cell transplant. In DNA form, the CDR3 reads TGTGCCAGCAGTGACTCAGGGTCTGTAGCGGGAGTGCGGCAGTTCTTC. Translation gives CASSDSGSVAGVRQFF.